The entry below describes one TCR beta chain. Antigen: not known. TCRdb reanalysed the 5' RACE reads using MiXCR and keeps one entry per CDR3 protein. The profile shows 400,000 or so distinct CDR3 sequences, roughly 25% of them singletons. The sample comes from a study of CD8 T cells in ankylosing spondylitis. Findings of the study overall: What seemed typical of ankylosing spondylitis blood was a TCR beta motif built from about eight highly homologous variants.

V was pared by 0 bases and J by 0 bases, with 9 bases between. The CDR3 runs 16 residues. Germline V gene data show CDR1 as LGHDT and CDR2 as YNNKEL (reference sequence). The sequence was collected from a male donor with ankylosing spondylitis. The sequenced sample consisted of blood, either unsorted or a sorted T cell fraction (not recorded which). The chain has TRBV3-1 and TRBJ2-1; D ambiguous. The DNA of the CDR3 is TGTGCCAGCAGCCAAGATCTGGCCCTCTCCTACAATGAGCAGTTCTTC. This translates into CASSQDLALSYNEQFF.